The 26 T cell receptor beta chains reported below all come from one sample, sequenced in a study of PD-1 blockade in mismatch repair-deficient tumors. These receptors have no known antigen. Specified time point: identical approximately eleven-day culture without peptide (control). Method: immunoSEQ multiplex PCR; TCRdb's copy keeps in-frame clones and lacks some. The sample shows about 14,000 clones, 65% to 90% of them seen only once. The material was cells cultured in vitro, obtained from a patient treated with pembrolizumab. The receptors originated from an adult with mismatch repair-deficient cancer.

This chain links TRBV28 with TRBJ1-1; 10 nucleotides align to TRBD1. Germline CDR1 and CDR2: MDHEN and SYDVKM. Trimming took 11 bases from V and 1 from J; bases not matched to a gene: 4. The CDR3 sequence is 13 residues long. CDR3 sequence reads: CAGRDRGNTEAFF. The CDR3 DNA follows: TGTGCCGGCCGGGACAGGGGGAACACTGAAGCTTTCTTT.

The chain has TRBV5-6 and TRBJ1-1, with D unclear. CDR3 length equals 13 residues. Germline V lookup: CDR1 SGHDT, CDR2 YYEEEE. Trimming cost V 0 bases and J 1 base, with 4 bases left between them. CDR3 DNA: TGTGCCAGCAGCTTGGAATCGAACACTGAAGCTTTCTTT. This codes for CASSLESNTEAFF.

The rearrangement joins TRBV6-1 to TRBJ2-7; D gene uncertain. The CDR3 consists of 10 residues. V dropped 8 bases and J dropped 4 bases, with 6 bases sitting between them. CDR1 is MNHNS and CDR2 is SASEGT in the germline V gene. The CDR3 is CASGKYEQYF. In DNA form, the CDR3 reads TGTGCCAGCGGGAAGTACGAGCAGTACTTC.

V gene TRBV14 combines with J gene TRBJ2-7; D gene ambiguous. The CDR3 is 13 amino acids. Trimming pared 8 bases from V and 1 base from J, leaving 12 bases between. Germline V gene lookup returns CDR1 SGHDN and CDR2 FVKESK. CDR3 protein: CASGPDGSYEQYF. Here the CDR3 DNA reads TGTGCCAGCGGACCGGACGGGTCCTACGAGCAGTACTTC.

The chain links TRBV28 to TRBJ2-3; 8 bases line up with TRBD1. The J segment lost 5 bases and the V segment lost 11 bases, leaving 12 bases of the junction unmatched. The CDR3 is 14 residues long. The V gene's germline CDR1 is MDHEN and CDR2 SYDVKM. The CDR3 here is CAALGQGRGDTQYF. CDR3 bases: TGTGCCGCTCTCGGACAGGGAAGAGGAGATACGCAGTATTTT.

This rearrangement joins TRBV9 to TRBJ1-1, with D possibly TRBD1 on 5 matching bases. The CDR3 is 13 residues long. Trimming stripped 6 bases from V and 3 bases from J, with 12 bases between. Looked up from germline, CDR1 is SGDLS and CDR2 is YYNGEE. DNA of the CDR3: TGTGCCAGCAACCTGGGGGGGTACACTGAAGCTTTCTTT. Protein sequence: CASNLGGYTEAFF.

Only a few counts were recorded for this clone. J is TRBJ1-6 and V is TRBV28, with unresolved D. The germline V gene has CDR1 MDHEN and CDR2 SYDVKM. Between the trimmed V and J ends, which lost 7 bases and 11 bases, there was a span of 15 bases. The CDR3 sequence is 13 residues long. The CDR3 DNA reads TGTGCCAGCACCTACGGTCCGGGGACACCCCTCCACTTT. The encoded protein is CASTYGPGTPLHF.

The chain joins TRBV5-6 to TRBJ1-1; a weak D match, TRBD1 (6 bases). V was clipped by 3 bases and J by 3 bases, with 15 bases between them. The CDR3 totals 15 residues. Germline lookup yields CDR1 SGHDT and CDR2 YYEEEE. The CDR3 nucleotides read TGTGCCAGCAGCTGGGGGGCAGGGATTGACACTGAAGCTTTCTTT. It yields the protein CASSWGAGIDTEAFF.

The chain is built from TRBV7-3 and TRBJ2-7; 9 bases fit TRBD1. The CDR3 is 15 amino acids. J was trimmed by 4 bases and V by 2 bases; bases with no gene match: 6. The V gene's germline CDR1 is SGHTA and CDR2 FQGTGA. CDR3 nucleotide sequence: TGTGCCAGCAGCTTAGGGGGGACAGGGAGGTACGAGCAGTACTTC. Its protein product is CASSLGGTGRYEQYF.

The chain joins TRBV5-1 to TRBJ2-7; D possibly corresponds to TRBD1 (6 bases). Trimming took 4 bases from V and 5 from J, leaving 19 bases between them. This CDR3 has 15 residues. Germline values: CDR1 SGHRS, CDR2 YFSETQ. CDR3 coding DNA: TGCGCCAGCAGCGCCTCAGGGGATCAAAGCAACGAGCAGTACTTC. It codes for CASSASGDQSNEQYF.

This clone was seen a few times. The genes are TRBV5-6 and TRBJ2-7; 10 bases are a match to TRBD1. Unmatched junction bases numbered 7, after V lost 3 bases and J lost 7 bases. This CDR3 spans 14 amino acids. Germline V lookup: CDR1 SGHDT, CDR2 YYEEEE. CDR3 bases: TGTGCCAGCAGCTACGGGACAGGGGTGAGGGAGCAGTACTTC. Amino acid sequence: CASSYGTGVREQYF.

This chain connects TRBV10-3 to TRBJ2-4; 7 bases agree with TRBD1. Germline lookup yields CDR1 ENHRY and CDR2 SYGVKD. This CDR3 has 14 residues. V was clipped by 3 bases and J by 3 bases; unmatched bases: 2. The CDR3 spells CAISEGGDKNIQYF. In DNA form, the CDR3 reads TGTGCCATCAGTGAAGGGGGCGACAAAAACATTCAGTACTTC.

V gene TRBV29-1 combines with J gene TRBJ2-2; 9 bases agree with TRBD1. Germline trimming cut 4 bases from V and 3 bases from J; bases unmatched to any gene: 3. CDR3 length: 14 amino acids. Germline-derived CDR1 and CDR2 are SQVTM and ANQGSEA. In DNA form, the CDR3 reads TGCAGCGTTGCCCGGACAGGGGACACCGGGGAGCTGTTTTTT. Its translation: CSVARTGDTGELFF.

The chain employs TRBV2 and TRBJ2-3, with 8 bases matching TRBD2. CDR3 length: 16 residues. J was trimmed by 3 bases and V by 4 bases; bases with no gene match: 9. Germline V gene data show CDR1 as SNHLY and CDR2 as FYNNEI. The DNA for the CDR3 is TGTGCCAGCAGTGGATTAGCGGGGAGTTCGACAGATACGCAGTATTTT. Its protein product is CASSGLAGSSTDTQYF.

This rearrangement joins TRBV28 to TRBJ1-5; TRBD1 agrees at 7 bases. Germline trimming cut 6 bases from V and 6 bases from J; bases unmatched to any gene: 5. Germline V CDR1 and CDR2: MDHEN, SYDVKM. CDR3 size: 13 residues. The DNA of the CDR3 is TGTGCCAGCAGAATACAGGGGTTTCAGCCCCAGCATTTT. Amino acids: CASRIQGFQPQHF. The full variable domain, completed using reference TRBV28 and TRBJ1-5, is DVKVTQSSRYLVKRTGEKVFLECVQDMDHENMFWYRQDPGLGLRLIYFSYDVKMKEKGDIPEGYSVSREKKERFSLILESASTNQTSMYLCASRIQGFQPQHFGDGTRLSIL.

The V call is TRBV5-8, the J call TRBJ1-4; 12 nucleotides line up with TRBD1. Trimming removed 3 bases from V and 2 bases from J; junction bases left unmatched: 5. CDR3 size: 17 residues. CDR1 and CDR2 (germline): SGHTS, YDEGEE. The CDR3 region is CASSSGTGGDTNEKLFF. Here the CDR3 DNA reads TGTGCCAGCAGCTCCGGGACAGGGGGCGACACTAATGAAAAACTGTTTTTT.

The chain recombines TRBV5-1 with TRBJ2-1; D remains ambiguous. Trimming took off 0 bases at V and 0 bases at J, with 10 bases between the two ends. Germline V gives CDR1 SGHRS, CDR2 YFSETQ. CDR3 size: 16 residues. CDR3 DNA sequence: TGCGCCAGCAGCTTGGCGGGCTCCCTCTCCTACAATGAGCAGTTCTTC. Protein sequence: CASSLAGSLSYNEQFF. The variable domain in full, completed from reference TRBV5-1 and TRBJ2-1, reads KAGVTQTPRYLIKTRGQQVTLSCSPISGHRSVSWYQQTPGQGLQFLFEYFSETQRNKGNFPGRFSGRQFSNSRSEMNVSTLELGDSALYLCASSLAGSLSYNEQFFGPGTRLTVL.

The CDR3 sequence: CASSERLAEYNEQFF. CDR3 bases: TGTGCCAGCAGTGAAAGACTAGCGGAGTACAATGAGCAGTTCTTC. The gene calls are TRBV6-1 and TRBJ2-1; TRBD2 agrees at 9 bases. CDR3 size: 15 residues. The J segment lost 4 bases and the V segment lost 2 bases, leaving 3 bases of the junction unmatched. Per germline, CDR1 MNHNS and CDR2 SASEGT.

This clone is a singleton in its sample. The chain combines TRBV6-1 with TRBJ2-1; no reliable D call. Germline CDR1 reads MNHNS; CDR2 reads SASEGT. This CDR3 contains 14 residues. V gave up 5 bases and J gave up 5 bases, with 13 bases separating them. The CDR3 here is CASSNRPFDNEQFF. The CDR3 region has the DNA TGTGCCAGCAGTAACAGACCCTTCGACAATGAGCAGTTCTTC.

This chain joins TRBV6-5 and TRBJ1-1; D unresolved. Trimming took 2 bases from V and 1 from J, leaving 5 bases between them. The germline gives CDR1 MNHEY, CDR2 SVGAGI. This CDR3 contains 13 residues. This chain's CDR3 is CASSYKGNTEAFF. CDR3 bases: TGTGCCAGCAGTTACAAGGGGAACACTGAAGCTTTCTTT.

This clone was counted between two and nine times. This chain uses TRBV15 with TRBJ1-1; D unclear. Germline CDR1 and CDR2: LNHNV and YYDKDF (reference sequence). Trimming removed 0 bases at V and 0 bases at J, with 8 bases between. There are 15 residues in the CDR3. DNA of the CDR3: TGTGCCACCAGCAGAGATCCACAGCTGAACACTGAAGCTTTCTTT. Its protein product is CATSRDPQLNTEAFF.

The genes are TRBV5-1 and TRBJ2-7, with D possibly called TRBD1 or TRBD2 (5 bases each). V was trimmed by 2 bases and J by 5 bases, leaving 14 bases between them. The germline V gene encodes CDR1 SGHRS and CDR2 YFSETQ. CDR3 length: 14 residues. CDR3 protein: CASSLSGPPNEQYF. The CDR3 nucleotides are TGCGCCAGCAGCTTATCGGGACCTCCAAACGAGCAGTACTTC.

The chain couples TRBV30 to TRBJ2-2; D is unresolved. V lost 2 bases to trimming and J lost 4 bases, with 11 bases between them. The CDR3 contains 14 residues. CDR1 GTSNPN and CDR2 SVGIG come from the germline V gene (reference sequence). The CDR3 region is CAWSLIGSTGELFF. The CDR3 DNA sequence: TGTGCCTGGAGTCTTATCGGTAGCACCGGGGAGCTGTTTTTT.

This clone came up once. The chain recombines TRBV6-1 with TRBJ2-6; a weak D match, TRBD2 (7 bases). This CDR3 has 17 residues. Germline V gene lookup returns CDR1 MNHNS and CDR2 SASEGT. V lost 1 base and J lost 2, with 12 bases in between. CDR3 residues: CASSEVRGGAGANVLTF. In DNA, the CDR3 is TGTGCCAGCAGTGAAGTGAGAGGGGGGGCTGGGGCCAACGTCCTGACTTTC.

The CDR3 loop reads CASSYSGDGPYGYTF. The CDR3 nucleotides are TGTGCCAGCAGTTACTCGGGCGACGGACCCTATGGCTACACCTTC. The rearrangement uses TRBV6-5 and TRBJ1-2; D is undetermined. The V end was cut by 0 bases, the J end by 4 bases, with 12 bases between. CDR3 size: 15 residues. The V gene's germline CDR1 is MNHEY and CDR2 SVGAGI.

CDR3 region: CASSIYGSPGNTIYF. The CDR3, as DNA: TGTGCCAGTAGTATTTATGGCAGCCCTGGAAACACCATATATTTT. The J gene is TRBJ1-3, the V gene TRBV19; D gene ambiguous. Germline V lookup: CDR1 LNHDA, CDR2 SQIVND (reference sequence). The V gene lost 3 bases and the J gene lost 2 bases, with 11 bases spanning the gap. The CDR3 runs to 15 residues.